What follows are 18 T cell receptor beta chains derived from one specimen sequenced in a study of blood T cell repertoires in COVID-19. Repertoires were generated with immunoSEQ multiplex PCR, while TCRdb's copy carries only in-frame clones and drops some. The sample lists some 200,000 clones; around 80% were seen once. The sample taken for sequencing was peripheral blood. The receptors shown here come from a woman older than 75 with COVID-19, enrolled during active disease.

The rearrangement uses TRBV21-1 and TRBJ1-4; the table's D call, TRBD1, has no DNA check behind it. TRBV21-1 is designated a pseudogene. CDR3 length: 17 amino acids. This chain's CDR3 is CASSRGRRGNSDEKLFF. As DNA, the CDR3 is TGTGCCAGCAGCAGAGGCCGCAGGGGGAACTCTGATGAAAAACTGTTTTTT.

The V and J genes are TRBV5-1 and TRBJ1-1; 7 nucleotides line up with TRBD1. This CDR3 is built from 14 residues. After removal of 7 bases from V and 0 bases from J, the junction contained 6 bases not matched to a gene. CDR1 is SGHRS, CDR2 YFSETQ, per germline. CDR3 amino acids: CASGVTGMNTEAFF. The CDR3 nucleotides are TGCGCCAGCGGCGTGACAGGGATGAACACTGAAGCTTTCTTT.

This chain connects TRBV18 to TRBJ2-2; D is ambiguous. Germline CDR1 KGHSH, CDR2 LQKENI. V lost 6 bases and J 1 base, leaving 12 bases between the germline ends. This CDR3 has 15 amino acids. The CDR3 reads CASSPGPGNTGELFF. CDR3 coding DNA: TGTGCCAGCTCCCCTGGCCCAGGGAACACCGGGGAGCTGTTTTTT. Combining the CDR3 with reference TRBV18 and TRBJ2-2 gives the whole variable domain NAGVMQNPRHLVRRRGQEARLRCSPMKGHSHVYWYRQLPEEGLKFMVYLQKENIIDESGMPKERFSAEFPKEGPSILRIQQVVRGDSAAYFCASSPGPGNTGELFFGEGSRLTVL.

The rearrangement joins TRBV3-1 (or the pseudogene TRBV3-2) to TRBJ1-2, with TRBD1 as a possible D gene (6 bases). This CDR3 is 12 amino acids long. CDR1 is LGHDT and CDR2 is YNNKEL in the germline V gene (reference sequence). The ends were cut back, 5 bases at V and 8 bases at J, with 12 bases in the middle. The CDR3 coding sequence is TGTGCCAGCAGCTCGGGGGGCCGGGGCTACACCTTC. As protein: CASSSGGRGYTF.

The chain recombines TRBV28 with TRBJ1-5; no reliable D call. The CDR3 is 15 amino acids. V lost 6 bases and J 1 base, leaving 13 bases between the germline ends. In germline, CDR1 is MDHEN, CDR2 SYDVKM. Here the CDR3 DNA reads TGTGCCAGCAGGCCGACACTTTTAAGCAATCAGCCCCAGCATTTT. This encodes CASRPTLLSNQPQHF.

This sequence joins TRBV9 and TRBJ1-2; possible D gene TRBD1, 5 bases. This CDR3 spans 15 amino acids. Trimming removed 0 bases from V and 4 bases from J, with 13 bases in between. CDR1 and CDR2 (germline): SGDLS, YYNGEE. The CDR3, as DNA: TGTGCCAGCAGCGTAGAACAGGTTCCAGTCTATGGCTACACCTTC. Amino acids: CASSVEQVPVYGYTF.

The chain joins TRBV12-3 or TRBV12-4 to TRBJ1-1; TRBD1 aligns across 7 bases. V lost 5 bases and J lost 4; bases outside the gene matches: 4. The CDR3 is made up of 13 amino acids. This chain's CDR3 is CASSTTGATEAFF. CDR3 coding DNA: TGTGCCAGCAGTACCACAGGGGCCACTGAAGCTTTCTTT.

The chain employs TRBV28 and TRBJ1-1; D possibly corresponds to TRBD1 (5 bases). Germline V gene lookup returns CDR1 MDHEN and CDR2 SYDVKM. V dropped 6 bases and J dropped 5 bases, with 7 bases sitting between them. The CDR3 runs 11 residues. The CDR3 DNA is TGTGCCAGCAGCGGGGGGACTGAAGCTTTCTTT. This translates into CASSGGTEAFF.

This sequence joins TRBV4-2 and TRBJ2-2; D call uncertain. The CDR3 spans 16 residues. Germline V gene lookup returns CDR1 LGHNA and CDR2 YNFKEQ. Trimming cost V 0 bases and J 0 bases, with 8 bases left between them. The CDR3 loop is CASSQEATANTGELFF. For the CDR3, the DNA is TGTGCCAGCAGCCAAGAAGCCACAGCGAACACCGGGGAGCTGTTTTTT.

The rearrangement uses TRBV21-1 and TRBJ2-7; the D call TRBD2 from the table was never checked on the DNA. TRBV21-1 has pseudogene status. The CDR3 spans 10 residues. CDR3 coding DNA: TGTGCCAGCAGCCCCCGGGACTTTTACTTC. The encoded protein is CASSPRDFYF.

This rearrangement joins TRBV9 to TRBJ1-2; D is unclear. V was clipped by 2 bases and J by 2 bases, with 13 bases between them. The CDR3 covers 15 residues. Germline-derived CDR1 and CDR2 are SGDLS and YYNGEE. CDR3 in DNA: TGTGCCAGCAGCGTCGGGGTACTGGGGAACTATGGCTACACCTTC. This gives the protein CASSVGVLGNYGYTF. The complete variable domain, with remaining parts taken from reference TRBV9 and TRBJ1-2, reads DSGVTQTPKHLITATGQRVTLRCSPRSGDLSVYWYQQSLDQGLQFLIQYYNGEERAKGNILERFSAQQFPDLHSELNLSSLELGDSALYFCASSVGVLGNYGYTFGSGTRLTVV.

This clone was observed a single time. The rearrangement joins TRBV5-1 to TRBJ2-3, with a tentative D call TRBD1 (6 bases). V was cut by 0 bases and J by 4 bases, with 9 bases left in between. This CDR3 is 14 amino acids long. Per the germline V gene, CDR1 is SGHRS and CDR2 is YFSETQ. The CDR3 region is CASSLEGGPDTQYF. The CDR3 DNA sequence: TGCGCCAGCAGCTTGGAAGGGGGTCCAGATACGCAGTATTTT.

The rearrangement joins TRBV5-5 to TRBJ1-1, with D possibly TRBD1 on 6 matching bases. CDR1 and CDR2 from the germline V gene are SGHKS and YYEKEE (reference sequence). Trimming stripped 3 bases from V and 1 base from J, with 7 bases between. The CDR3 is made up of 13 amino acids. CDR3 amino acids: CASSWGQNTEAFF. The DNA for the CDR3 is TGTGCCAGCAGCTGGGGGCAGAACACTGAAGCTTTCTTT.

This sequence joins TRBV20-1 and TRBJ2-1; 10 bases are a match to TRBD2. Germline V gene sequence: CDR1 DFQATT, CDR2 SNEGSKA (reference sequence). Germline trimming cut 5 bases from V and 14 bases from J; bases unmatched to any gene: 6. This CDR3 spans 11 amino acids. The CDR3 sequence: CSAGIAGGEFF. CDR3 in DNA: TGCAGTGCTGGCATAGCGGGAGGAGAGTTCTTC.

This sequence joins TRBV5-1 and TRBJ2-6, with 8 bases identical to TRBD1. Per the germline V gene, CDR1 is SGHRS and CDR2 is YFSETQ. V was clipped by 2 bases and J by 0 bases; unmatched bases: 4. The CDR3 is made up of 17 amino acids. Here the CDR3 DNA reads TGCGCCAGCAGCTTAGGACAGGGAAGCTCTGGGGCCAACGTCCTGACTTTC. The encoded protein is CASSLGQGSSGANVLTF.

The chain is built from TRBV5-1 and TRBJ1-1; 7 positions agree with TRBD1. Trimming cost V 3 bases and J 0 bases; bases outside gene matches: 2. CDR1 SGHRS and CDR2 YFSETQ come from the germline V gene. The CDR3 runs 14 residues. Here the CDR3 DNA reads TGCGCCAGCAGCTGGGACAGTTTGAACACTGAAGCTTTCTTT. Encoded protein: CASSWDSLNTEAFF.

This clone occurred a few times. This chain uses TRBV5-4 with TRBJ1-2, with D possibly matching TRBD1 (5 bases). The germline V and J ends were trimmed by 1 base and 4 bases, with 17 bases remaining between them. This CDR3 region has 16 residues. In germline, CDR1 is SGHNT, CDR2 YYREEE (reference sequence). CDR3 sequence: CASSLPPTETFYGYTF. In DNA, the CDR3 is TGTGCCAGCAGCTTGCCTCCGACAGAAACCTTCTATGGCTACACCTTC.

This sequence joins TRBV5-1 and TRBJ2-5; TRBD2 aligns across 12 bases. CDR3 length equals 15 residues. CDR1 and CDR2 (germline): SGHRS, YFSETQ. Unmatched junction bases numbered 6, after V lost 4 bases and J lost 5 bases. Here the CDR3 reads CASSLGLAGTETQYF. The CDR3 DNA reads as TGCGCCAGCAGCCTAGGACTAGCGGGGACGGAGACCCAGTACTTC.